This passage covers 27 T cell receptor beta chains from one sample sequenced in a study of tumor-infiltrating lymphocytes in primary liver carcinoma. Bulk tissue was left unsorted, and RNA and DNA were co-extracted from about 19-30 mg of it. From roughly 470 ng total RNA, TCR beta cDNA was generated with a primer in the constant region. Library construction for TCR beta comprised three nested multiplex PCR rounds performed with slightly modified ARM-PCR. The study ran its first two PCR rounds for about 11 cycles each, using TRBV1-TRBV30 forward primers and a C-beta reverse primer. A single record per CDR3 protein comes from TCRdb applying MiXCR to the multiplex PCR reads. This table has about 20,000 distinct CDR3 sequences, around 79% appearing once. The sequenced material came from liver tumor tissue from sampling region 4. The subset: tumor region T4, right-lateral pole. These receptor sequences come from a woman aged 30 to 39 with primary liver carcinoma and hepatitis B virus infection.

V usage is TRBV4-3 and J usage is TRBJ2-7, with 7 bases that match TRBD2. The germline CDR1 and CDR2 sequences are LGHNA and YSLEER. The CDR3 consists of 18 residues. CDR3 bases: TGCGTTAGCAGCCAAGCTGTGACGGGGGGTCACGTTAGCTACGAGCAGTACTTC. It encodes CVSSQAVTGGHVSYEQYF.

Note on this clonotype: In this CDR3 the conserved last residue, phenylalanine or tryptophan, is missing, so a read error is likely. V usage is TRBV5-6 and J usage is TRBJ2-1; 8 bases are a match to TRBD2. Germline trimming cut 9 bases from V and 12 bases from J; bases unmatched to any gene: 11. This CDR3 has 12 residues. Germline V gene sequence: CDR1 SGHDT, CDR2 YYEEEE. The CDR3 protein is CAISPRGGAQFL. CDR3 bases: TGTGCCATCAGTCCACGGGGGGGCGCGCAGTTCCTC.

Of note for this clonotype: At one of its ends the junction is not consistent with the germline gene, which may arise from a read error. The chain is built from TRBV4-2 and TRBJ2-1; D is unresolved. This CDR3 has 18 amino acids. Germline V gives CDR1 LGHNA, CDR2 YNFKEQ. The CDR3 spells CTSSQVVSVRSSYNEQFF. The CDR3, as DNA: TGTACCAGCAGCCAAGTAGTCAGCGTCCGAAGCTCCTATAATGAGCAGTTCTTC.

The rearrangement links TRBV11-2 to TRBJ1-1, with TRBD1 matching over 12 bases. Germline V gives CDR1 SGHAT, CDR2 FQNNGV. The CDR3 is 19 residues long. With 5 bases clipped from V and 2 bases from J, the junction kept 15 bases outside the gene matches. The CDR3 spells CASSAWDRGRRWSNTEAFF. CDR3 nucleotides: TGTGCCAGCAGCGCTTGGGACAGGGGGCGCAGGTGGAGTAACACTGAAGCTTTCTTT.

As regards this clonotype: One end of the junction is discordant with germline, which a read error may explain. Here the CDR3 DNA reads TGTGCCAGCAGCTCAGGGGGACAGGGATTTGTCAAAGATACGCAGTATTTC. Its translation: CASSSGGQGFVKDTQYF. The V and J genes are TRBV11-2 and TRBJ2-3, with TRBD1 matching over 9 bases. The V gene's germline CDR1 is SGHAT and CDR2 FQNNGV. There are 17 residues in the CDR3.

A word on this clonotype: A much bigger clone sits one base away, suggesting this may be a read error. The V gene is TRBV19, the J gene TRBJ2-7, with 11 nucleotides matching TRBD2. Germline V gives CDR1 LNHDA, CDR2 SQIVND (reference sequence). CDR3 length equals 14 residues. The CDR3 protein is CSSSPLAGAYEQYF. Written as DNA, the CDR3 is TGTTCCAGTAGTCCACTAGCGGGAGCCTACGAGCAGTACTTC.

Note on this clonotype: An end of the junction differs from the germline gene, which may be a read error. The chain employs TRBV11-2 and TRBJ1-4; weak D call: TRBD1 (5 bases). The CDR3 runs to 12 residues. Germline-derived CDR1 and CDR2 are SGHAT and FQNNGV. CDR3 residues: CASSPMGRKLFF. The CDR3, as DNA: TGCGCCAGCAGCCCCATGGGGCGAAAACTGTTTTTT.

The rearrangement links TRBV11-2 to TRBJ2-7, with D perhaps given as TRBD1 or TRBD2 (5 bases each). The J call is doubtful: the DNA matches TRBJ2-1 better. This CDR3 spans 15 amino acids. The germline gives CDR1 SGHAT, CDR2 FQNNGV. The CDR3 spells CASNSPGTGTYEQFF. In DNA form, the CDR3 reads TGTGCCAGCAACTCTCCTGGGACGGGTACTTACGAGCAGTTCTTC.

The rearrangement uses TRBV4-1 and TRBJ2-1, with D perhaps TRBD2 (6 bases). This CDR3 spans 15 amino acids. Per germline, CDR1 MGHRA and CDR2 YSYEKL. The CDR3 protein is CISNQDGLARDEQFF. The DNA of the CDR3 is TGCATCAGCAACCAAGATGGTCTAGCGAGGGATGAGCAGTTCTTC.

Details on this clonotype: No conserved phenylalanine or tryptophan is present at the end of the CDR3, so a read error is the likely explanation. V and J are TRBV12-5 and TRBJ2-1; possibly TRBD2 for D (5 bases). Germline CDR1 reads LGHNT; CDR2 reads FRNRAP. The CDR3 contains 15 residues. The germline V and J ends were trimmed by 6 bases and 8 bases, with 20 bases remaining between them. CDR3 DNA sequence: TGTGCTAGTGGGGCCGGGAATACCCTTATGGATGAGCAGTTCTTA. Translated, it gives CASGAGNTLMDEQFL.

Turning to this clonotype: A clone one base away is much larger, so this may be a read error. The rearrangement links TRBV15 to TRBJ1-5, with 7 bases aligning to TRBD1. Germline-derived CDR1 and CDR2 are LNHNV and YYDKDF (reference sequence). This CDR3 contains 14 residues. CDR3 in amino acids: CATSTRDSNQPRHF. CDR3 nucleotides: TGTGCCACCAGCACCAGGGACAGCAATCAGCCCCGGCATTTT.

A word on this clonotype: One junction end disagrees with the germline gene, perhaps due to a read error. The chain uses TRBV4-2 and TRBJ2-2, with TRBD1 matching over 7 bases. Per germline, CDR1 LGHNA and CDR2 YNFKEQ. CDR3 length equals 21 residues. The CDR3 DNA is TGTGCCAGCAGCCATGTATTTTTCGGACAGGAGCCGATAAGGAACATCGGGGAGCTGTTTTTT. It encodes CASSHVFFGQEPIRNIGELFF.

J is TRBJ2-7 and V is TRBV6-2 or TRBV6-3; D is perhaps TRBD1 (6 bases). Trimming took off 7 bases at V and 2 bases at J, with 18 bases between the two ends. The CDR3 is 15 residues long. Germline CDR1 is MNHEY and CDR2 is SVGEGT. The CDR3 loop is CASITPRQATYEQYF. Written as DNA, the CDR3 is TGTGCCAGCATTACCCCCCGACAGGCTACCTACGAGCAGTACTTC.

As concerns this clonotype: Relative to the germline gene, one junction end is altered; a read error may explain this. This sequence joins TRBV11-3 and TRBJ2-3; D unresolved. Germline values: CDR1 SGHNT, CDR2 YENEEA. The CDR3 totals 13 residues. The CDR3 region is CASNKESTDTRYF. The CDR3 DNA reads TGTGCAAGCAATAAAGAATCCACAGATACGCGGTATTTT.

Concerning this clonotype: This may come from a read error, since a much larger clone is one base off. The gene calls are TRBV7-8 and TRBJ2-3; 10 positions agree with TRBD2. CDR1 and CDR2 (germline): SGHVS, FQNEAQ. The CDR3 has 17 amino acids. The chain's CDR3 is CASSLGEASGSTDTRYF. DNA for the CDR3: TGTGCCAGCAGCTTAGGAGAGGCTAGCGGGAGCACAGATACGCGGTATTTT.

V is TRBV5-4 and J is TRBJ1-3, with D unresolved. The germline V gene encodes CDR1 SGHNT and CDR2 YYREEE (reference sequence). This CDR3 contains 14 residues. V was pared by 4 bases and J by 2 bases, with 10 bases between. The CDR3 here is CASSRTKTGNTIYF. CDR3 DNA: TGTGCCAGCAGCCGGACCAAGACTGGAAACACCATATATTTT.

Turning to this clonotype: Because it lacks the conserved phenylalanine or tryptophan at the end, this CDR3 is likely a read error. The chain carries TRBV28 and TRBJ2-7; weak D call: TRBD2 (6 bases). This CDR3 contains 14 residues. Germline V gene sequence: CDR1 MDHEN, CDR2 SYDVKM. The CDR3 protein is CASRTPGGSHEQYL. The CDR3 DNA sequence: TGTGCCAGCAGAACCCCCGGGGGTTCCCACGAACAGTACTTA.

In the case of this clonotype: In this CDR3 the conserved last residue, phenylalanine or tryptophan, is missing, so a read error is likely. This chain links TRBV11-2 with TRBJ2-2; D is uncertain. This CDR3 comprises 16 residues. Germline loops: CDR1 SGHAT, CDR2 FQNNGV. The CDR3 nucleotides read TGCGCCAGCAGCCCCGATCCCCAATTGAACACCAGGGAGCTGTTTTCT. This encodes CASSPDPQLNTRELFS.

This clonotype was recorded once. A clone one base away is much larger, so this may be a read error. The chain couples TRBV7-2 to TRBJ2-3, with D uncertain. V shed 7 bases and J shed 0 bases, with 14 bases lying between them. The CDR3 length is 15 residues. The V gene's germline CDR1 is SGHTA and CDR2 FQGNSA. CDR3 loop: CASTHGWASTDTQYF. The CDR3, as DNA: TGTGCCAGCACCCACGGGTGGGCCAGCACAGATACGCAGTATTTT.

As for this clonotype: This likely comes from a read error, as the CDR3 has no conserved phenylalanine or tryptophan at its end. V gene TRBV6-5 combines with J gene TRBJ2-4; a weak D match, TRBD1 (5 bases). V was cut by 10 bases and J by 6 bases, with 16 bases left in between. Germline CDR1 MNHEY, CDR2 SVGAGI. The CDR3 is made up of 13 amino acids. The CDR3 loop is CATSRGLRNIQYS. As DNA, the CDR3 is TGTGCCACTAGTAGGGGCCTGAGAAACATTCAGTACTCC.

CDR3 coding DNA: TGTGCCAGCAGCGGGGGACTCCCTTCCTACAATGAGCAGTTCTTC. It specifies CASSGGLPSYNEQFF. The rearrangement links TRBV11-3 to TRBJ2-1; D is perhaps TRBD2 (6 bases). The CDR3 spans 15 residues. CDR1 is SGHNT, CDR2 YENEEA, per germline. Between the trimmed V and J ends, which lost 5 bases and 1 base, there was a span of 12 bases.

Remarks on this clonotype: The missing conserved phenylalanine or tryptophan at the end of this CDR3 makes a read error likely. The chain is built from TRBV4-3 and TRBJ2-7; 7 bases match TRBD2. CDR3 length: 18 residues. Germline assignment: CDR1 LGHNA and CDR2 YSLEER. CDR3 sequence: CANSQAVTGGHISYEQYP. CDR3 DNA sequence: TGCGCCAACAGCCAAGCTGTGACGGGGGGTCACATTAGCTACGAGCAGTACCCC.

With regard to this clonotype: This CDR3 is missing its conserved last phenylalanine or tryptophan, likely due to a read error. The limits of the CDR3 on the DNA are not certain, so only TCRdb's listed CDR3 is given. The chain is built from TRBV5-1 and TRBJ2-1; the table names TRBD1, a call not compared with the DNA. 16 amino acids form the CDR3, both terminal residues included. CDR1 SGHRS and CDR2 YFSETQ come from the germline V gene. The chain's CDR3 is CASSPLDISSYNERFI.

This clonotype was seen ten or more times. A junction end diverges from the germline sequence, so it may reflect a read error. V gene TRBV11-2 combines with J gene TRBJ1-4, with a weak D call TRBD1 (5 bases). The CDR3 loop spans 14 amino acids. Germline CDR1 and CDR2: SGHAT and FQNNGV. The CDR3 region has the DNA TGTGACAGCAGCGTAGAGGTTGGGGACGAAAAACTGTTTTTT. This sequence encodes CDSSVEVGDEKLFF.

This clonotype qualifies as medium-sized. V gene TRBV6-2 or TRBV6-3 combines with J gene TRBJ2-5; 10 positions agree with TRBD2. CDR1 and CDR2 from the germline V gene are MNHEY and SVGEGT. This CDR3 comprises 15 residues. V shed 0 bases, J shed 5 bases, and the junction held 3 bases outside the gene matches. The CDR3: CASSYSASGSETQYF. CDR3 in DNA: TGTGCCAGCAGTTACTCGGCTAGCGGGAGTGAGACCCAGTACTTC.

The chain joins TRBV29-1 to TRBJ1-1; 9 bases map to TRBD1. Germline trimming cut 6 bases from V and 6 bases from J; bases unmatched to any gene: 8. The CDR3 length is 13 residues. Germline values: CDR1 SQVTM, CDR2 ANQGSEA. The CDR3 is CSVYTGGSAEAFF. In DNA form, the CDR3 reads TGCAGCGTCTACACAGGGGGCTCCGCTGAAGCTTTCTTT.

By share, this clonotype counts as medium-sized (0.01 to 0.1%). This chain uses TRBV12-3 or TRBV12-4 with TRBJ2-3; D is uncertain. The V end was cut by 3 bases, the J end by 7 bases, with 17 bases between. The CDR3 has 15 residues. The DNA of the CDR3 is TGTGCCAGCAGTTTTTCATTGGAGTTGCAGCATACGCAGTATTTT. Its protein is CASSFSLELQHTQYF.